This T cell receptor beta chain came from a study of blood T cell repertoires in COVID-19. In the study overall: The origin of the acute and convalescent COVID-19 samples was the United States, Italy and Spain. PBMCs, B-cell-depleted T cells, or T cells were the source of the cDNA or gDNA that made up the material.

Original processing notes: Quantification of nucleated cells was approximated via reference gene primer amplification. The method was immunoSEQ multiplex PCR; TCRdb's version includes in-frame clones alone and lacks a portion of them. D and trimming were read from the DNA, whereas the V and J calls and clone size are those reported in that table. Seen here are some 120,000 clones, more than 80% observed once, and the top ten hold more than 3.5%. The CDR3 has 15 residues. V lost 2 bases and J 0 bases, leaving 10 bases between the germline ends. Germline values: CDR1 SNHLY, CDR2 FYNNEI. The chain couples TRBV2 to TRBJ1-1; D gene unclear. The receptor was isolated from a human donor in a cohort sampled during active COVID-19. The sequenced material came from peripheral blood. The CDR3 bases are TGTGCCAGCAGTGAATCCGGGTTCATGAACACTGAAGCTTTCTTT. Amino acids: CASSESGFMNTEAFF.